This T cell receptor (beta chain) was sequenced for a study of T-cell memory formation after mild COVID-19. Study-level background: TCR clusters showed largely donor specificity.

On this clonotype itself: Its antigen is undetermined.

Constant-segment primers served in 5'RACE that generated TCR alpha and TCR beta cDNA libraries bearing sample barcodes and UMIs. One entry per CDR3 protein, called by TCRdb with MiXCR from the 5' RACE reads. This sample carries approximately 250,000 distinct CDR3 sequences, 15% of them seen once, and the ten largest clones take 2.1%. Study-wide results and caveats: Among CD4+ contracting clones, most were CM and EM, and CD8+ ones EMRA. The authors left the SARS-CoV-2 specificity of second-wave clones peaking on day 37 unconfirmed.

This sequence was found in an adult woman who had mild COVID-19 (a few samples of this study predate the infection). Cell type and time point are not known. The specimen was PBMCs or a T cell subset sorted from them (not recorded which).

CDR3 residues: CASSFSGDAEAFF. The CDR3, as DNA: TGTGCCAGCAGTTTTTCAGGGGACGCTGAAGCTTTCTTT. The rearrangement uses TRBV12-3 or TRBV12-4 and TRBJ1-1; D is perhaps TRBD1 (6 bases). The CDR3 runs to 13 residues. The germline V and J ends were trimmed by 3 bases and 6 bases, with 11 bases remaining between them.